This passage covers 5 T cell receptor beta chains from one sample sequenced in a study of blood T cell repertoires in COVID-19. The method was immunoSEQ multiplex PCR; TCRdb's version includes in-frame clones alone and lacks a portion of them. This table has 99,000 or so clones, about four fifths appearing once. Sequencing used peripheral blood. These receptors came from an elderly woman with active or convalescent COVID-19.

The V and J genes are TRBV28 and TRBJ1-6, with D possibly matching TRBD1 (6 bases). V lost 6 bases, J lost 5 bases, and 14 bases lay in between. Germline V gene data show CDR1 as MDHEN and CDR2 as SYDVKM. The CDR3 totals 15 residues. The CDR3 loop is CASRQQGAHNSPLHF. CDR3 bases: TGTGCCAGCAGACAACAGGGTGCGCATAATTCACCCCTCCACTTT.

This clone was counted once. This chain connects TRBV28 to TRBJ2-3, with D unclear. Germline loops: CDR1 MDHEN, CDR2 SYDVKM. V shed 1 base and J shed 6 bases, with 8 bases lying between them. The CDR3 spans 13 residues. Written as DNA, the CDR3 is TGTGCCAGCAGTTTATCCTCCGGGGATACGCAGTATTTT. Translation: CASSLSSGDTQYF.

The rearrangement uses TRBV7-9 and TRBJ1-6; weak D call: TRBD1 (5 bases). Germline CDR1 SEHNR, CDR2 FQNEAQ (reference sequence). The CDR3 extends over 13 amino acids. Trimming took 8 bases from V and 10 from J, leaving 15 bases between them. The CDR3, as DNA: TGTGCCAGCGGGGCGGAGGGCGTCTCACCCCTCCACTTT. Amino acid sequence: CASGAEGVSPLHF.

V is TRBV6-5 and J is TRBJ1-4, with D unresolved. This CDR3 has 14 amino acids. With 6 bases removed from V and 3 bases from J, the gap between germline ends came to 11 bases. Germline V gene lookup returns CDR1 MNHEY and CDR2 SVGAGI. CDR3 sequence (DNA): TGTGCCAGCAGACTAGTGGGATCTAATGAAAAACTGTTTTTT. This sequence encodes CASRLVGSNEKLFF.

The chain links TRBV3-1 (or the pseudogene TRBV3-2) to TRBJ2-4; TRBD1 aligns across 8 bases. Germline CDR1 is LGHDT and CDR2 is YNNKEL (reference sequence). J lost 6 bases, V lost 3 bases, and 7 bases had no gene match. The CDR3 contains 15 residues. CDR3 DNA: TGTGCCAGCAGCCACGAGGGACAGGCGGGAAACATTCAGTACTTC. Residues: CASSHEGQAGNIQYF.